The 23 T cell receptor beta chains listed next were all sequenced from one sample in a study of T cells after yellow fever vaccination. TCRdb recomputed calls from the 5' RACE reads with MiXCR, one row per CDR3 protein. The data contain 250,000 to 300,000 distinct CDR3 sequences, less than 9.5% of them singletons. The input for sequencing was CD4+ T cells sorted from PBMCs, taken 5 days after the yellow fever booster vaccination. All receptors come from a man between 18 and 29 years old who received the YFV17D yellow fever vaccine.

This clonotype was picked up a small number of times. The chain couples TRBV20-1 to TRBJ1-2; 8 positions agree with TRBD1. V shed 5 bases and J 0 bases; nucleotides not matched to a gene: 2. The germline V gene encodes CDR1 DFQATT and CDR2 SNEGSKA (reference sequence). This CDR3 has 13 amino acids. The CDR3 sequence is CSAWTGTNYGYTF. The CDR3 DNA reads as TGCAGTGCTTGGACAGGGACTAACTATGGCTACACCTTC.

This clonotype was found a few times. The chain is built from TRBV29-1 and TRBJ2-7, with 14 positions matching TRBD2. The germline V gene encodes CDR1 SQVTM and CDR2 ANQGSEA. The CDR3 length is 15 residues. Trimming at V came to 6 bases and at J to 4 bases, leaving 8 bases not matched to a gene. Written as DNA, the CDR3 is TGCAGCGTAGCACCAGGGACTAGCGGGGGTTACGAGCAGTACTTC. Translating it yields CSVAPGTSGGYEQYF.

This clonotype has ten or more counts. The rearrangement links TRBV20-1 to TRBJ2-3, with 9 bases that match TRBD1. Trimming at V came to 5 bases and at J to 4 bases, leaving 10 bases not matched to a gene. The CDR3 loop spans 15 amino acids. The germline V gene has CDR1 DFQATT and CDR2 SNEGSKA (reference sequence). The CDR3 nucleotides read TGCAGTGCTCTTGCCCCGGGACAGGGTTCAGATACGCAGTATTTT. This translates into CSALAPGQGSDTQYF.

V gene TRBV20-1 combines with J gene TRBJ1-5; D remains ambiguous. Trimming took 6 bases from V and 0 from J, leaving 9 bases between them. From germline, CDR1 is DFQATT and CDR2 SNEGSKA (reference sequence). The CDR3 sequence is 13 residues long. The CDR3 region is CSALRDSNQPQHF. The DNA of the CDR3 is TGCAGTGCCCTGAGGGATAGCAATCAGCCCCAGCATTTT.

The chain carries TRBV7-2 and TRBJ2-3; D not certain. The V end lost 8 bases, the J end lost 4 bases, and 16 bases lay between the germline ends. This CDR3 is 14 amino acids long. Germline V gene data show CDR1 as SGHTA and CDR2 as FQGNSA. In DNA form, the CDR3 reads TGTGCCAGCCGCCCCCACACCCGGGCAGATACGCAGTATTTT. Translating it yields CASRPHTRADTQYF.

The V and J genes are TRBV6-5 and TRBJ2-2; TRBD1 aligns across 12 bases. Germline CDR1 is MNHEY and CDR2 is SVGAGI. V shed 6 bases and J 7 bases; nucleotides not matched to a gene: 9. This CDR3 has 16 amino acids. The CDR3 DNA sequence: TGTGCCAGCAGGTCGGGGGGACAGGGGGCCAACGGGGAGCTGTTTTTT. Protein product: CASRSGGQGANGELFF.

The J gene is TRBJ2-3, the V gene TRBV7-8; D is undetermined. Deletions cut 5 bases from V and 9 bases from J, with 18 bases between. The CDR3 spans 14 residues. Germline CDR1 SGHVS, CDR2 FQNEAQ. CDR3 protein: CASSPTRSLLTQYF. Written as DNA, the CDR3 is TGTGCCAGCAGCCCGACACGCTCGCTACTGACGCAGTATTTT.

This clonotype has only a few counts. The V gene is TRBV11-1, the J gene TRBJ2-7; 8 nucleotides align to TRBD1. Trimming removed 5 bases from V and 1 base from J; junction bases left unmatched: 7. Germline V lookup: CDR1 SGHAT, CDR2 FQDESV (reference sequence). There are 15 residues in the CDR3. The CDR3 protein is CASSPRTGKSYEQYF. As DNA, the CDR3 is TGTGCCAGCAGCCCAAGGACAGGGAAGTCCTACGAGCAGTACTTC. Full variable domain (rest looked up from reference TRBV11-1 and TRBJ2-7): EAEVAQSPRYKITEKSQAVAFWCDPISGHATLYWYRQILGQGPELLVQFQDESVVDDSQLPKDRFSAERLKGVDSTLKIQPAELGDSAMYLCASSPRTGKSYEQYFGPGTRLTVT.

The CDR3 DNA is TGTGCCACCCGACTGACTAGCACAGATACGCAGTATTTT. Translating it yields CATRLTSTDTQYF. The V call is TRBV6-6, the J call TRBJ2-3; D is uncertain. The CDR3 covers 13 residues. The V end was cut by 10 bases, the J end by 0 bases, with 11 bases between. In germline, CDR1 is MNHNY, CDR2 SVGAGI (reference sequence).

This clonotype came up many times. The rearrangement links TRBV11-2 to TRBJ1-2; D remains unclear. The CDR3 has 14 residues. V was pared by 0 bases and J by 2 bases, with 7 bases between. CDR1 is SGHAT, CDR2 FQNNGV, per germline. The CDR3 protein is CASSLDRVNYGYTF. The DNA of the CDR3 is TGTGCCAGCAGCTTAGATCGCGTCAACTATGGCTACACCTTC.

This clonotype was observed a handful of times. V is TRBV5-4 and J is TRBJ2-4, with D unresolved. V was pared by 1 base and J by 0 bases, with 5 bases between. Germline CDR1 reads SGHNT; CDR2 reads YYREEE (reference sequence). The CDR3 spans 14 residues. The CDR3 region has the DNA TGTGCCAGCAGCTTGCACGGAGCCAAAAACATTCAGTACTTC. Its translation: CASSLHGAKNIQYF.

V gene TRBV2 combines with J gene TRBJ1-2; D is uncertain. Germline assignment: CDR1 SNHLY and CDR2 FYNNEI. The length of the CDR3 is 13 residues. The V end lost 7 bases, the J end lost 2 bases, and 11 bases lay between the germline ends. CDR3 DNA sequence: TGTGCCAGCAAGATAGACGGAAACTATGGCTACACCTTC. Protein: CASKIDGNYGYTF.

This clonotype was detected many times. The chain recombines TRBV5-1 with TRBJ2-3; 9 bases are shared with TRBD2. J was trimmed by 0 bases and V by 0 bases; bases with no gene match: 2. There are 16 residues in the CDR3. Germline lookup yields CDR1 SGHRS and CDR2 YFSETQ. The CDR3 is CASSLVTSGSTDTQYF. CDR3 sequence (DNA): TGCGCCAGCAGCTTGGTGACTAGCGGTAGCACAGATACGCAGTATTTT.

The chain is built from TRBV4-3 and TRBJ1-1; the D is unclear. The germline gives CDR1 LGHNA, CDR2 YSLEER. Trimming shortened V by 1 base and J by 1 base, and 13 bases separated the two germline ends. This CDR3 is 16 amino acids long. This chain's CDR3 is CASSQVLRRENTEAFF. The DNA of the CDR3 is TGCGCCAGCAGCCAAGTATTGCGTAGGGAGAACACTGAAGCTTTCTTT.

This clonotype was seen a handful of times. The CDR3 sequence is CASSLAVGDRAFF. In nucleotides, the CDR3 is TGTGCCAGCAGCTTGGCCGTAGGGGACAGAGCTTTCTTT. The chain is built from TRBV7-8 and TRBJ1-1; 7 bases agree with TRBD1. J was trimmed by 10 bases and V by 3 bases; bases with no gene match: 8. The CDR3 has 13 residues. Germline V gives CDR1 SGHVS, CDR2 FQNEAQ. Supplemented by reference TRBV7-8 and TRBJ1-1, the full variable domain reads GAGVSQSPRYKVAKRGQDVALRCDPISGHVSLFWYQQALGQGPEFLTYFQNEAQLDKSGLPSDRFFAERPEGSVSTLKIQRTQQEDSAVYLCASSLAVGDRAFFGQGTRLTVV.

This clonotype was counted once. As DNA, the CDR3 is TGTGCCAGCAGTGAACTGGACAGGGGCAATCAGCCCCAGCATTTT. It encodes CASSELDRGNQPQHF. The genes are TRBV6-1 and TRBJ1-5, with 8 nucleotides matching TRBD1. This CDR3 contains 15 residues. V lost 2 bases, J lost 2 bases, and 2 bases stayed unmatched. Per the germline V gene, CDR1 is MNHNS and CDR2 is SASEGT.

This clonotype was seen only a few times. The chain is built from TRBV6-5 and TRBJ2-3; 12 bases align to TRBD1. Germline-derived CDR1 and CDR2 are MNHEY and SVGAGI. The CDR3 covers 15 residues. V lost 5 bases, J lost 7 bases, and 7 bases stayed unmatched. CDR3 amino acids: CASSAPGQGAYTQYF. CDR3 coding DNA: TGTGCCAGCAGTGCCCCGGGACAGGGGGCGTATACGCAGTATTTT.

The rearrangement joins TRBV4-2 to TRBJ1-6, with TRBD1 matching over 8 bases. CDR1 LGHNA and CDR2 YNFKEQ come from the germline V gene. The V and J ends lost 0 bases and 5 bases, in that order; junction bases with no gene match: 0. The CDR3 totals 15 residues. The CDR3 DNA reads TGTGCCAGCAGCCAAGAGGACAGGGATAATTCACCCCTCCACTTT. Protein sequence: CASSQEDRDNSPLHF.

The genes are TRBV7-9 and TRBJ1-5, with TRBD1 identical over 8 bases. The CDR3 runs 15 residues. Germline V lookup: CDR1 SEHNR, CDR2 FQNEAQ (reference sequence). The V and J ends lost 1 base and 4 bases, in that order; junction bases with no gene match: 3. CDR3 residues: CASSLGDRRNQPQHF. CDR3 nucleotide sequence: TGTGCCAGCAGCTTAGGGGACAGGAGAAATCAGCCCCAGCATTTT.

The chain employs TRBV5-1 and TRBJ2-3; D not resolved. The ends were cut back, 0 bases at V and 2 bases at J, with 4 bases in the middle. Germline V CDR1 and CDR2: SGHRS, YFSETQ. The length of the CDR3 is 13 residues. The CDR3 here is CASSLDVTDTQYF. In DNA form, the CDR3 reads TGCGCCAGCAGCTTGGATGTCACAGATACGCAGTATTTT.

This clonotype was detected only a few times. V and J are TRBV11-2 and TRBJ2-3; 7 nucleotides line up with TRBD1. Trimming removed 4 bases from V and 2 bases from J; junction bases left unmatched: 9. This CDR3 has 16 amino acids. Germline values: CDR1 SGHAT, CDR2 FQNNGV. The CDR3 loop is CASSSTGAQYTDTQYF. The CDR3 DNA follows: TGTGCCAGCAGCTCTACAGGGGCGCAATACACAGATACGCAGTATTTT. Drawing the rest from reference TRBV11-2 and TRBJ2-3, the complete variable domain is EAGVAQSPRYKIIEKRQSVAFWCNPISGHATLYWYQQILGQGPKLLIQFQNNGVVDDSQLPKDRFSAERLKGVDSTLKIQPAKLEDSAVYLCASSSTGAQYTDTQYFGPGTRLTVL.

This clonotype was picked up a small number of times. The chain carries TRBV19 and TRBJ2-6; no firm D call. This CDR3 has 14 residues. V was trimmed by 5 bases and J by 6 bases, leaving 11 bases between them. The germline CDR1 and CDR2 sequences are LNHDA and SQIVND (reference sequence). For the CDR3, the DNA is TGTGCCAGTAGTTCGGGTCATAAGGCCAACGTCCTGACTTTC. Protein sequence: CASSSGHKANVLTF.

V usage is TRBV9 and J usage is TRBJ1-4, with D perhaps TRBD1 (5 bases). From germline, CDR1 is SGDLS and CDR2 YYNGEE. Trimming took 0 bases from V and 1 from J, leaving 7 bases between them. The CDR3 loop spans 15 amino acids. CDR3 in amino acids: CASSVDQGTNEKLFF. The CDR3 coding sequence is TGTGCCAGCAGCGTAGACCAGGGAACTAATGAAAAACTGTTTTTT.